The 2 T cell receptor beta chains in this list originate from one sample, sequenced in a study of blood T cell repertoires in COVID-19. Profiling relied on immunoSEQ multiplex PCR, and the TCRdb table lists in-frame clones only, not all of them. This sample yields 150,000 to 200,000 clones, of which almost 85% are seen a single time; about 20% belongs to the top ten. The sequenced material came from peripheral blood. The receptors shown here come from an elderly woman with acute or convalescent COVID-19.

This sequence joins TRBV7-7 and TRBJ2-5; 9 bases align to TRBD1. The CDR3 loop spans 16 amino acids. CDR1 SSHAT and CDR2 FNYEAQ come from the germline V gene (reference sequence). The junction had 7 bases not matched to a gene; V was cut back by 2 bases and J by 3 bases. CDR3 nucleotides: TGTGCCAGCAGCTTAATGACAGGGGGGGTGGAAGAGACCCAGTACTTC. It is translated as CASSLMTGGVEETQYF.

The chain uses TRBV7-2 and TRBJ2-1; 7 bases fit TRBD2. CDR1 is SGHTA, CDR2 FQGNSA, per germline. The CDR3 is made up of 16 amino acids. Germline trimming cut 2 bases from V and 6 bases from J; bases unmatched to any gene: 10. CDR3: CASSLYLGEGRNEQFF. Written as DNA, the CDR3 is TGTGCCAGCAGCTTATATTTGGGGGAGGGCCGCAATGAGCAGTTCTTC. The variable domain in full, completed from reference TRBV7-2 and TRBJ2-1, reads GAGVSQSPSNKVTEKGKDVELRCDPISGHTALYWYRQSLGQGLEFLIYFQGNSAPDKSGLPSDRFSAERTGGSVSTLTIQRTQQEDSAVYLCASSLYLGEGRNEQFFGPGTRLTVL.